Reported below is one TCR beta chain. The antigen is not known. TCRdb passed the reads through MiXCR, listing each CDR3 protein once. The sample shows tens of thousands of distinct CDR3 sequences, roughly 40% of them seen only once. The data were obtained in a study of T cell repertoires in cytomegalovirus infection. Study in general: Well-studied HLA-B-restricted epitopes and recently identified HLA-C-restricted epitopes of CMV were both used in the study. Public TCR beta signatures marked donors with CMV infection and the matching HLA. Broader study findings: Cumulative frequency (of public TCR beta family members) identified carriers of CMV plus the relevant HLA. Dominating the ex vivo response were TCR beta clonotypes that were CMV-specific and HLA-C-restricted.

V was trimmed by 6 bases and J by 3 bases, leaving 12 bases between them. The CDR3 contains 14 residues. Per germline, CDR1 SQVTM and CDR2 ANQGSEA. The receptor's source is a human donor in good health (CMV status not recorded). Some clones in this sample may be carry-over from other donors' samples. The sequenced sample was CD8+ T cells from cultured PBMCs, obtained from culture after CMV antigen stimulation. The chain has TRBV29-1 and TRBJ2-6; a weak D match, TRBD1 (5 bases). The DNA for the CDR3 is TGCAGCGTCCCAGACAGTAATGGGGCCAACGTCCTGACTTTC. Protein: CSVPDSNGANVLTF.